This T cell receptor beta chain was observed in a study of identical twins. Overall study findings and caveats: Out-of-frame alpha sequences shared by twins showed excess low generation probability.

TCRdb fed the 5' RACE reads into MiXCR, producing one record per CDR3 protein. The sample records over 200,000 distinct CDR3 sequences, 5.5% to 7.5% being singletons. In this sample, this clonotype turned up a few times. The antigen remains unidentified. The same specimen was also included in a second study, on T cells expressing NK-cell markers. That publication notes: Seropositivity for HCMV was found in seven of the eight sequenced donors, with one seronegative.

Sequencing was done on a sample of CD8+ T cells sorted from blood. The source of this sequence is a woman aged 18-29 years in good health.

CDR3 in amino acids: CSDSSRGNTEAFF. CDR3 DNA sequence: TGCAGTGATAGTTCCAGGGGGAACACTGAAGCTTTCTTT. The chain combines TRBV29-1 with TRBJ1-1, with D possibly being TRBD1 (6 bases). The CDR3 consists of 13 residues. Germline CDR1 reads SQVTM; CDR2 reads ANQGSEA.